This entry lists 19 T cell receptor beta chains sequenced from one sample in a study of CD8 T cells in ankylosing spondylitis. No antigen has been identified for these receptors. Study results and limitations: Apparently characteristic of ankylosing spondylitis blood was a TCR beta motif (about eight highly homologous variants).

TCRdb reprocessed the 5' RACE reads with MiXCR, giving one entry per CDR3 protein. The sample has fewer than 450,000 distinct CDR3 sequences, over 15% seen once. Sequencing was performed on blood, either unsorted or a sorted T cell fraction (not recorded which). The receptors derive from a male donor with ankylosing spondylitis.

This chain joins TRBV5-6 and TRBJ2-7; 12 bases are shared with TRBD2. Germline V lookup: CDR1 SGHDT, CDR2 YYEEEE. V lost 5 bases, J lost 6 bases, and 6 bases stayed unmatched. The CDR3 extends over 14 amino acids. The CDR3 DNA is TGTGCCAGCAGGCTAGCGGGAGGGATCGGCGAGCAGTACTTC. Protein product: CASRLAGGIGEQYF.

This clonotype is a singleton in its sample. The J gene is TRBJ1-5, the V gene TRBV20-1; a weak D match, TRBD1 (6 bases). The V and J ends lost 6 bases and 2 bases respectively, with 14 bases between them. CDR3 length equals 14 residues. The germline CDR1 and CDR2 sequences are DFQATT and SNEGSKA (reference sequence). The CDR3: CSAPTGAGNQPQHF. DNA of the CDR3: TGCAGTGCCCCGACAGGAGCCGGCAATCAGCCCCAGCATTTT.

With respect to this clonotype: One end of the junction is discordant with germline, which a read error may explain. V usage is TRBV3-1 and J usage is TRBJ2-7; tentatively, D is TRBD1 (6 bases). CDR1 and CDR2 from the germline V gene are LGHDT and YNNKEL (reference sequence). The CDR3 runs 12 residues. CDR3 amino acids: CASSPRGGELYF. The CDR3 DNA sequence: TGTGCCAGCAGCCCCCGTGGGGGCGAGCTGTACTTC.

The chain uses TRBV3-1 and TRBJ2-7, with D uncertain. The CDR3 contains 11 residues. Germline lookup yields CDR1 LGHDT and CDR2 YNNKEL (reference sequence). Trimming shortened V by 3 bases and J by 3 bases, and 3 bases separated the two germline ends. The CDR3 sequence: CASSQLYEQYF. In DNA, the CDR3 is TGTGCCAGCAGCCAGCTCTACGAGCAGTACTTC.

The chain combines TRBV5-1 with TRBJ2-5; TRBD2 matches 7 bases. CDR1 and CDR2 (germline): SGHRS, YFSETQ. The CDR3 is 16 residues long. The V gene end was trimmed by 4 bases and the J gene end by 0 bases; junction bases not matched to a gene: 9. The CDR3 loop is CASSRGGGGDQETQYF. DNA of the CDR3: TGCGCCAGCAGCAGGGGCGGCGGGGGAGACCAAGAGACCCAGTACTTC.

V gene TRBV20-1 combines with J gene TRBJ2-5; the D gene could be TRBD1 or TRBD2 (5 bases each). The length of the CDR3 is 13 residues. The germline V gene has CDR1 DFQATT and CDR2 SNEGSKA (reference sequence). The V and J ends lost 6 bases and 2 bases respectively, with 13 bases between them. CDR3 bases: TGCAGTGCGAGTGCAGGGACGCAAGAGACCCAGTACTTC. It translates to CSASAGTQETQYF.

The rearrangement uses TRBV5-1 and TRBJ1-6, with unresolved D. V lost 3 bases and J lost 1, with 5 bases in between. This CDR3 is 14 amino acids long. CDR1 is SGHRS and CDR2 is YFSETQ in the germline V gene. The CDR3 loop reads CASSSTSYNSPLHF. The CDR3 DNA reads TGCGCCAGCAGCTCGACTTCCTATAATTCACCCCTCCACTTT. The whole variable domain, remainder taken from reference TRBV5-1 and TRBJ1-6, is KAGVTQTPRYLIKTRGQQVTLSCSPISGHRSVSWYQQTPGQGLQFLFEYFSETQRNKGNFPGRFSGRQFSNSRSEMNVSTLELGDSALYLCASSSTSYNSPLHFGNGTRLTVT.

This clonotype occurred many times. The V call is TRBV29-1, the J call TRBJ2-6, with D maybe TRBD2 (6 bases). V lost 3 bases and J 1 base, leaving 10 bases between the germline ends. The length of the CDR3 is 15 residues. Germline CDR1 is SQVTM and CDR2 is ANQGSEA. In DNA, the CDR3 is TGCAGCGTTGATGCGGGGACGTCTGGGGCCAACGTCCTGACTTTC. It specifies CSVDAGTSGANVLTF.

The chain uses TRBV11-2 and TRBJ1-4; D is unclear. Trimming removed 1 base from V and 4 bases from J, with 7 bases in between. The germline CDR1 and CDR2 sequences are SGHAT and FQNNGV. The CDR3 has 14 amino acids. The CDR3 nucleotides read TGTGCCAGCAGCTTAGGGACCTTTAATGAAAAACTGTTTTTT. Translated: CASSLGTFNEKLFF.

This clonotype was counted many times. This chain connects TRBV24-1 to TRBJ2-5; perhaps TRBD2 as D (6 bases). V lost 4 bases to trimming and J lost 3 bases, with 14 bases between them. The CDR3 contains 15 residues. Germline CDR1 reads KGHDR; CDR2 reads SFDVKD. For the CDR3, the DNA is TGTGCCACCAGTGACTCTCGACTAGGGAAAGAGACCCAGTACTTC. It codes for CATSDSRLGKETQYF.

By proportion, this clonotype is medium-sized. CDR3 residues: CASSLSLLGIYGYTF. CDR3 nucleotides: TGTGCCAGCAGCTTAAGTTTATTGGGCATTTATGGCTACACCTTC. This chain links TRBV7-2 with TRBJ1-2; D gene ambiguous. Trimming removed 2 bases at V and 5 bases at J, with 15 bases between. The CDR3 sequence is 15 residues long. Germline assignment: CDR1 SGHTA and CDR2 FQGNSA. Full variable domain (outside the CDR3, taken from reference TRBV7-2 and TRBJ1-2): GAGVSQSPSNKVTEKGKDVELRCDPISGHTALYWYRQSLGQGLEFLIYFQGNSAPDKSGLPSDRFSAERTGGSVSTLTIQRTQQEDSAVYLCASSLSLLGIYGYTFGSGTRLTVV.

V is TRBV7-9 and J is TRBJ2-6, with D unclear. CDR1 SEHNR and CDR2 FQNEAQ come from the germline V gene (reference sequence). Trimming cost V 7 bases and J 1 base, with 5 bases left between them. There are 13 residues in the CDR3. CDR3 loop: CASISSGANVLTF. The CDR3 nucleotides are TGTGCCAGCATCTCATCTGGGGCCAACGTCCTGACTTTC. The full variable domain, its missing parts supplied by reference TRBV7-9 and TRBJ2-6, is DTGVSQNPRHKITKRGQNVTFRCDPISEHNRLYWYRQTLGQGPEFLTYFQNEAQLEKSRLLSDRFSAERPKGSFSTLEIQRTEQGDSAMYLCASISSGANVLTFGAGSRLTVL.

This clonotype was detected many times. The CDR3 reads CASSRGQNNEKLFF. For the CDR3, the DNA is TGTGCCAGCAGCCGGGGTCAGAATAATGAAAAACTGTTTTTT. This sequence joins TRBV7-2 and TRBJ1-4; D not certain. The CDR3 consists of 14 residues. V lost 5 bases to trimming and J lost 4 bases, with 11 bases between them. In germline, CDR1 is SGHTA, CDR2 FQGNSA.

This clonotype was seen a few times. The chain is built from TRBV12-3 or TRBV12-4 and TRBJ1-6; the match to TRBD1 covers 7 bases. This CDR3 has 14 amino acids. The J segment lost 3 bases and the V segment lost 6 bases, leaving 2 bases of the junction unmatched. CDR3 coding DNA: TGTGCCAGCAGGCGGACAGGCTATAATTCACCCCTCCACTTT. Translation gives CASRRTGYNSPLHF.

This clonotype showed up just a few times. The V gene is TRBV12-3 or TRBV12-4, the J gene TRBJ2-5; possible D gene TRBD1, 5 bases. The CDR3 is made up of 14 amino acids. The V end was cut by 5 bases, the J end by 1 base, with 11 bases between. CDR3 sequence (DNA): TGTGCCAGCAGTCAACAGGTGTTCCAAGAGACCCAGTACTTC. The encoded protein is CASSQQVFQETQYF.

This clonotype was seen ten or more times. The chain couples TRBV12-3 or TRBV12-4 to TRBJ2-2, with TRBD1 identical over 10 bases. The CDR3 runs 16 residues. Trimming took 5 bases from V and 4 from J; bases not matched to a gene: 7. The CDR3 sequence: CASSPRTGGLTGELFF. CDR3 nucleotide sequence: TGTGCCAGCAGTCCAAGGACAGGGGGGCTCACCGGGGAGCTGTTTTTT.

This clonotype occurred many times. The CDR3: CASSSGASRNTEAFF. CDR3 nucleotides: TGTGCCAGTTCCTCAGGGGCTTCGCGGAACACTGAAGCTTTCTTT. The chain employs TRBV9 and TRBJ1-1, with TRBD1 as a possible D gene (6 bases). Trimming took 8 bases from V and 1 from J, leaving 18 bases between them. The CDR3 is 15 residues long. Germline lookup yields CDR1 SGDLS and CDR2 YYNGEE.

This clonotype has more than one count but fewer than ten. This rearrangement joins TRBV5-1 to TRBJ1-6; D is uncertain. Trimming took 0 bases from V and 6 from J, leaving 7 bases between them. Germline lookup yields CDR1 SGHRS and CDR2 YFSETQ. CDR3 length: 14 residues. CDR3 residues: CASSLVASNSPLHF. CDR3 DNA sequence: TGCGCCAGCAGCTTGGTAGCCAGTAATTCACCCCTCCACTTT.

This clonotype was detected only a few times. The chain combines TRBV12-5 with TRBJ1-5, with D possibly matching TRBD1 (6 bases). The CDR3 has 16 residues. V was clipped by 7 bases and J by 2 bases, with 18 bases between them. Per the germline V gene, CDR1 is LGHNT and CDR2 is FRNRAP. The CDR3 DNA is TGTGCTAGTGTTTTAGCCGGGGGCGGAGGCAATCAGCCCCAGCATTTT. This codes for CASVLAGGGGNQPQHF.